The rows below give T cell receptor beta chains drawn from one sample of a study of post-analysis software for immune sequencing data. MiXCR was run by TCRdb on the PCR reads, yielding one entry per CDR3 protein. Of roughly 430,000 distinct CDR3 sequences listed, approximately 37% are singletons. Sequences were obtained from blood. All receptors come from a girl aged 2 to 9 with multiple sclerosis. CDR3s include the opening cysteine and the closing phenylalanine or tryptophan. D genes are given only for firm matches. Only part of the rows carry a size: once, few, many, or a class if the clone is expanded.

J	size	D	V	CDR3	DNA
TRBJ1-1	.	TRBD1	TRBV4-3	CASSQDGGSGGVGTEAFF	TGCGCCAGCAGCCAAGATGGGGGGTCAGGGGGGGTAGGAACTGAAGCTTTCTTT
TRBJ2-1	.	.	TRBV5-1	CASSLLVSSSYNEQFF	TGCGCCAGCAGCTTGTTAGTATCGAGCTCCTACAATGAGCAGTTCTTC
TRBJ2-4	once	.	TRBV7-8	CASSWAGTLDIQYF	TGTGCCAGCAGCTGGGCCGGGACATTGGACATTCAGTACTTC
TRBJ2-5	.	TRBD2	TRBV19	CASSPREGHGQRQYF	TGTGCCAGTAGTCCCCGGGAGGGACACGGTCAACGCCAGTACTTC
TRBJ2-1	.	.	TRBV29-1	CSVEDQGQNEQFF	TGCAGCGTTGAAGATCAGGGTCAGAATGAGCAGTTCTTC
TRBJ1-6	few	TRBD1	TRBV7-9	CASSLVRGLTGNNSPLHF	TGTGCCAGCAGCTTAGTAAGGGGGCTGACAGGCAATAATTCACCCCTCCACTTT
TRBJ1-5	.	.	TRBV10-2	CASSAARGQPQHF	TGCGCCAGCAGTGCCGCCCGAGGGCAGCCCCAGCATTTT
TRBJ1-6	few	.	TRBV6-5	CASSYSRQGGSPLHF	TGTGCCAGCAGTTACTCGAGGCAGGGCGGTTCACCCCTCCACTTT
TRBJ2-1	.	.	TRBV5-4	CANSFGYSYNEQFF	TGTGCCAACAGCTTCGGCTACTCCTACAATGAGCAGTTCTTC
TRBJ2-3	few	.	TRBV20-1	CSARVRRSTDTQYF	TGCAGTGCTAGAGTCAGACGAAGTACAGATACGCAGTATTTT
TRBJ2-5	.	.	TRBV20-1	CSARLRNPPLEQYF	TGCAGTGCTAGATTGAGAAATCCGCCTCTGGAGCAGTACTTC
TRBJ1-2	.	TRBD1	TRBV9	CTSSVGDRAYGYTF	TGTACCAGCAGCGTAGGGGACAGGGCCTATGGCTACACCTTC
TRBJ2-7	few	TRBD2	TRBV20-1	CSARGLAGGYVREQYF	TGCAGTGCTAGGGGACTAGCGGGGGGTTACGTTAGAGAGCAGTACTTC
TRBJ2-1	few	.	TRBV20-1	CSARHLQGANEQFF	TGCAGTGCTAGGCATCTACAAGGGGCCAATGAGCAGTTCTTC
TRBJ1-1	few	TRBD1	TRBV5-1	CASSWDRAEAFF	TGCGCCAGCAGTTGGGACAGAGCTGAAGCTTTCTTT
TRBJ2-4	.	.	TRBV7-2	CASSSGLAWGNIQYF	TGTGCCAGCAGCTCCGGTCTCGCTTGGGGGAACATTCAGTACTTC
TRBJ1-5	.	TRBD1	TRBV28	CASRRTGALYSNQPQHF	TGTGCCAGCAGACGGACAGGGGCCCTTTATAGCAATCAGCCCCAGCATTTT
TRBJ2-1	.	TRBD2	TRBV6-5	CASRRTSGPYNEQFF	TGTGCCAGCAGACGGACTAGTGGCCCCTACAATGAGCAGTTCTTC
TRBJ2-2	.	TRBD1	TRBV11-3	CASSRQGMGTGELFF	TGTGCCAGCAGCAGACAGGGGATGGGCACCGGGGAGCTGTTTTTT
TRBJ2-1	.	.	TRBV6-5	CASRLFNRDNEQFF	TGTGCCAGCAGACTCTTTAATAGGGACAATGAGCAGTTCTTC
TRBJ2-5	few	.	TRBV5-5	CASSLGLMSLGETQYF	TGTGCCAGCAGCTTGGGTTTAATGAGCCTGGGGGAGACCCAGTACTTC
TRBJ1-6	.	.	TRBV6-2/TRBV6-3	CATSLDSYNSPLHF	TGTGCCACCTCCCTCGACAGTTATAATTCACCCCTCCACTTT